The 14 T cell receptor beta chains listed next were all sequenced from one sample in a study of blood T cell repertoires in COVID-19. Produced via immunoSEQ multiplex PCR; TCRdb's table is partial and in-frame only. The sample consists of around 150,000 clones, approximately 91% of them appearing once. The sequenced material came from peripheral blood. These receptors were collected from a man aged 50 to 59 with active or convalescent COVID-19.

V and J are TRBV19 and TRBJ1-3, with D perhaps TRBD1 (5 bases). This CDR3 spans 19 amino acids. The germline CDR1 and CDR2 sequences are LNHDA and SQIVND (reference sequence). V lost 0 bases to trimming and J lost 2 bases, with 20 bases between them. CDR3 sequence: CASSIDVWGLRSTGNTIYF. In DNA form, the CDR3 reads TGTGCCAGTAGTATAGATGTGTGGGGACTCCGCTCGACTGGAAACACCATATATTTT.

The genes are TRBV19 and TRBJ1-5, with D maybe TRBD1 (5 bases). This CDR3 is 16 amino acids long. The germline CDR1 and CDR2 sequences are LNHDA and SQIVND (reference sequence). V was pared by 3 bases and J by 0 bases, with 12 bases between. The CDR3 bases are TGTGCCAGTAGTATTACCCAGGGCGGTAGCAATCAGCCCCAGCATTTT. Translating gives CASSITQGGSNQPQHF.

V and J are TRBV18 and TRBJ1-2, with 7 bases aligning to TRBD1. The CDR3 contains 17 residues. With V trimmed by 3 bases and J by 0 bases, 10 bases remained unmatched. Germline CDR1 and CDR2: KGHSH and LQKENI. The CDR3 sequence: CASSPIGQARSNYGYTF. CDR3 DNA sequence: TGTGCCAGCTCACCGATTGGACAGGCCCGATCTAACTATGGCTACACCTTC.

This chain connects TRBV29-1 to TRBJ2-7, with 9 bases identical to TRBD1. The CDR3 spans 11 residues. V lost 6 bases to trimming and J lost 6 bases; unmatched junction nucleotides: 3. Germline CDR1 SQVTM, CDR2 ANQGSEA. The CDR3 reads CSVGTGFEQYF. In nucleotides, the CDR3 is TGCAGCGTGGGGACAGGGTTCGAGCAGTACTTC.

In nucleotides, the CDR3 is TGTGCCAGCAGCACCGGACTAGCGGTCACAGATACGCAGTATTTT. This sequence encodes CASSTGLAVTDTQYF. The chain is built from TRBV9 and TRBJ2-3; 10 bases are a match to TRBD2. The CDR3 extends over 15 amino acids. The germline V gene has CDR1 SGDLS and CDR2 YYNGEE. V shed 4 bases, J shed 2 bases, and the junction held 4 bases outside the gene matches.

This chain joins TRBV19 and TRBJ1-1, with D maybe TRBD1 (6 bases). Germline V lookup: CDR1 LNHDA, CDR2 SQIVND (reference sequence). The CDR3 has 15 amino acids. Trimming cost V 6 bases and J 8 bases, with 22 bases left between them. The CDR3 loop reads CASRVSRGGGGEAFF. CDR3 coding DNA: TGTGCCAGTAGGGTTTCCAGAGGTGGTGGGGGCGAAGCTTTCTTT.

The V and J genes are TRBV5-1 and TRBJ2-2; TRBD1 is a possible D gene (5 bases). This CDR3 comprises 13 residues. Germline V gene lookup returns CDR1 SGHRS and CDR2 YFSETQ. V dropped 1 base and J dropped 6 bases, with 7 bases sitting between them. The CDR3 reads CASSLRGPGELFF. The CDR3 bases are TGCGCCAGCAGCTTGAGGGGCCCCGGGGAGCTGTTTTTT.

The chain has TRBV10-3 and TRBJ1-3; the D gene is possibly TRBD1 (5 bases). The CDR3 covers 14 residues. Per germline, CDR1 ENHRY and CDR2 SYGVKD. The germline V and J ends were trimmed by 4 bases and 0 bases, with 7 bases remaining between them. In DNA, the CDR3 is TGTGCCATCAGTGCAACAGGCTCTGGAAACACCATATATTTT. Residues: CAISATGSGNTIYF.

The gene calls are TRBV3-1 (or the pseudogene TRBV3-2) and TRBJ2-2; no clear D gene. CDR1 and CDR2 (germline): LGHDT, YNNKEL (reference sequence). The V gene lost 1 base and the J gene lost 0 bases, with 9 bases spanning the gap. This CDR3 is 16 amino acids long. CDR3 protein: CASSQGRKANTGELFF. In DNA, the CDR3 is TGTGCCAGCAGCCAAGGCAGGAAAGCGAACACCGGGGAGCTGTTTTTT.

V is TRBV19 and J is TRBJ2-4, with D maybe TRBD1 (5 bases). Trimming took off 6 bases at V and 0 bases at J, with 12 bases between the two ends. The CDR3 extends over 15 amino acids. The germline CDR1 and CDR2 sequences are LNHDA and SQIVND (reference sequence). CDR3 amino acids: CASRLDSVAKNIQYF. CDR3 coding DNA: TGTGCCAGTAGGCTCGACAGTGTAGCCAAAAACATTCAGTACTTC.

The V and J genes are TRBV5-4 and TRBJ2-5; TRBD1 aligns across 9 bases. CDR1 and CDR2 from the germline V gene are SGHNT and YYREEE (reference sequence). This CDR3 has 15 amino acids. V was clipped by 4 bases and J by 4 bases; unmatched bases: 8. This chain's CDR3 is CASSPGTGWGETQYF. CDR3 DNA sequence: TGTGCCAGCAGCCCCGGGACAGGGTGGGGAGAGACCCAGTACTTC.

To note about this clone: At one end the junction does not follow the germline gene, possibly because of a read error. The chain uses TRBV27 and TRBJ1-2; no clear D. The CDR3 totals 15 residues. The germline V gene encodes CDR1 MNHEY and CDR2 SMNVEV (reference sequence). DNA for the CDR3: TGTGCCAGCAGTCTATCCGCCGGGAGCCCCTATGGCTACACCTTC. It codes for CASSLSAGSPYGYTF.

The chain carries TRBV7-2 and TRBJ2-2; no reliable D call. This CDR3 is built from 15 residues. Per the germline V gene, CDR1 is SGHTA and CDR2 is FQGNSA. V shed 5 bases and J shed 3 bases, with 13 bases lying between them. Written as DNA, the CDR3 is TGTGCCAGCAGCCGCCAGCAGCGTTACACCGGGGAGCTGTTTTTT. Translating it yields CASSRQQRYTGELFF.

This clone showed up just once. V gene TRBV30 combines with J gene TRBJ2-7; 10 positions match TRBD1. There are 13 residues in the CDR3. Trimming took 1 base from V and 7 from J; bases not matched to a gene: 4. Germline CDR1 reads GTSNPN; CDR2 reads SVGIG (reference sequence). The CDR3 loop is CAWSGQGAREQYF. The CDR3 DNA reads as TGTGCCTGGAGTGGACAGGGGGCGAGGGAGCAGTACTTC. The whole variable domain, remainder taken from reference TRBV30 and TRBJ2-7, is SQTIHQWPATLVQPVGSPLSLECTVEGTSNPNLYWYRQAAGRGLQLLFYSVGIGQISSEVPQNLSASRPQDRQFILSSKKLLLSDSGFYLCAWSGQGAREQYFGPGTRLTVT.